The next 25 T cell receptor beta chains were all read from a single sample in a study of identical twins. Each CDR3 protein gets one entry after TCRdb re-called the 5' RACE reads with MiXCR. In the table there are fewer than 250,000 distinct CDR3 sequences, around 7% of which are singletons. In addition, the sample was reused for a study of yellow fever vaccine responses in identical twins.

Specimen: memory (CD45RO+) T cells sorted from blood. The receptors were gathered from a woman in her late teens or twenties in good health.

V and J are TRBV7-2 and TRBJ2-5, with D tentatively TRBD2 (6 bases). Germline V gene lookup returns CDR1 SGHTA and CDR2 FQGNSA. The CDR3 is 15 amino acids. Deletions cut 1 base from V and 3 bases from J, with 12 bases between. CDR3 in DNA: TGTGCCAGCAGCTTAGTGGGACTGTCTAAAGAGACCCAGTACTTC. The encoded protein is CASSLVGLSKETQYF.

CDR3 coding DNA: TGCAGTGCTTCCCGACTAGCGGGGGGGCCTAGGACAGATACGCAGTATTTT. Its protein product is CSASRLAGGPRTDTQYF. V gene TRBV20-1 combines with J gene TRBJ2-3; 14 nucleotides line up with TRBD2. V was clipped by 5 bases and J by 3 bases; unmatched bases: 10. Germline lookup yields CDR1 DFQATT and CDR2 SNEGSKA (reference sequence). This CDR3 contains 17 residues.

This clonotype was seen a handful of times. This rearrangement joins TRBV24-1 to TRBJ2-5, with TRBD2 as a possible D gene (5 bases). Germline-derived CDR1 and CDR2 are KGHDR and SFDVKD. The CDR3 sequence is 14 residues long. V dropped 3 bases and J dropped 7 bases, with 14 bases sitting between them. Written as DNA, the CDR3 is TGTGCCACCAGTGATGCCAGTAGCGCGGGGACCCAGTACTTC. The encoded protein is CATSDASSAGTQYF.

This clonotype was observed many times. This rearrangement joins TRBV25-1 to TRBJ2-5; D possibly uses TRBD1 or TRBD2 (6 bases each). This CDR3 comprises 16 residues. The ends were cut back, 4 bases at V and 2 bases at J, with 17 bases in the middle. CDR1 is MGHDK and CDR2 is SYGVNS in the germline V gene. CDR3 region: CASSVEGGWGQETQYF. The CDR3 DNA sequence: TGTGCCAGCAGTGTCGAGGGGGGATGGGGACAAGAGACCCAGTACTTC.

This clonotype was counted at least ten times. DNA for the CDR3: TGTGCCAGCCTTAGGGCTCGGGACAATGAGCAGTTCTTC. This gives the protein CASLRARDNEQFF. The chain recombines TRBV7-9 with TRBJ2-1; D is unresolved. CDR3 length: 13 residues. Deletions cut 8 bases from V and 5 bases from J, with 13 bases between. From germline, CDR1 is SEHNR and CDR2 FQNEAQ (reference sequence).

This clonotype has only a few counts. V is TRBV28 and J is TRBJ2-1; no clear D. V lost 6 bases to trimming and J lost 8 bases, with 14 bases between them. CDR1 is MDHEN, CDR2 SYDVKM, per germline. The CDR3 extends over 13 amino acids. The CDR3 loop is CASRGYQYYEQFF. The CDR3 DNA follows: TGTGCCAGCAGGGGATACCAGTACTATGAGCAGTTCTTC.

This clonotype was seen at least ten times. The CDR3 DNA reads as TGTGCCAGCAGTTACATCTCTAGCGGGAACAATGAGCAGTTCTTC. Protein product: CASSYISSGNNEQFF. The chain uses TRBV6-5 and TRBJ2-1, with 9 bases that match TRBD2. V was pared by 2 bases and J by 5 bases, with 4 bases of the junction left unmatched. The CDR3 has 15 residues. Germline CDR1 MNHEY, CDR2 SVGAGI.

A few counts support this clonotype. The CDR3 here is CASSLFGDEQFF. CDR3 coding DNA: TGTGCCAGCAGCTTATTCGGGGATGAGCAGTTCTTC. V and J are TRBV7-9 and TRBJ2-1, with D maybe TRBD2 (5 bases). With 2 bases removed from V and 8 bases from J, the gap between germline ends came to 7 bases. From germline, CDR1 is SEHNR and CDR2 FQNEAQ (reference sequence). The CDR3 length is 12 residues.

This clonotype was counted ten times or more. V gene TRBV14 combines with J gene TRBJ2-1; the D is unclear. This CDR3 is built from 15 residues. CDR1 is SGHDN and CDR2 is FVKESK in the germline V gene. Between the trimmed V and J ends, which lost 3 bases and 0 bases, there was a span of 9 bases. The CDR3 DNA sequence: TGTGCCAGCAGCCACGGACCAAGCTCCTACAATGAGCAGTTCTTC. It specifies CASSHGPSSYNEQFF. The complete variable domain, with remaining parts taken from reference TRBV14 and TRBJ2-1, reads EAGVTQFPSHSVIEKGQTVTLRCDPISGHDNLYWYRRVMGKEIKFLLHFVKESKQDESGMPNNRFLAERTGGTYSTLKVQPAELEDSGVYFCASSHGPSSYNEQFFGPGTRLTVL.

This clonotype was counted at least ten times. The rearrangement joins TRBV5-1 to TRBJ1-1, with 9 bases matching TRBD1. Per the germline V gene, CDR1 is SGHRS and CDR2 is YFSETQ. The CDR3 totals 18 residues. V gave up 4 bases and J gave up 1 base; unmatched junction bases: 14. CDR3 loop: CASSGTGGASLPNTEAFF. CDR3 DNA: TGCGCCAGCAGCGGAACAGGGGGCGCAAGCCTCCCGAACACTGAAGCTTTCTTT.

This clonotype was picked up many times. The V call is TRBV20-1, the J call TRBJ2-3, with D perhaps TRBD2 (5 bases). Per germline, CDR1 DFQATT and CDR2 SNEGSKA (reference sequence). V lost 6 bases and J 4 bases, leaving 17 bases between the germline ends. This CDR3 comprises 14 residues. The CDR3 DNA reads TGCAGTGCCAAACTAGGTATTACCGCAGATACGCAGTATTTT. The encoded protein is CSAKLGITADTQYF.

This clonotype was found many times. The gene calls are TRBV15 and TRBJ2-7; D gene uncertain. The V and J ends lost 0 bases and 4 bases respectively, with 7 bases between them. The CDR3 runs to 13 residues. The germline gives CDR1 LNHNV, CDR2 YYDKDF (reference sequence). In DNA, the CDR3 is TGTGCCACCAGCAGAGATGCTGTGTACGAGCAGTACTTC. Translating gives CATSRDAVYEQYF.

The sample holds many counts of this clonotype. CDR3 amino acids: CASSLEVDQPQHF. CDR3 nucleotides: TGCGCCAGCAGCTTGGAAGTGGATCAGCCCCAGCATTTT. The J gene is TRBJ1-5, the V gene TRBV5-1; D gene uncertain. The CDR3 has 13 amino acids. The V end was cut by 0 bases, the J end by 5 bases, with 6 bases between. CDR1 SGHRS and CDR2 YFSETQ come from the germline V gene.

The gene calls are TRBV12-3 or TRBV12-4 and TRBJ1-3; D is uncertain. V gave up 3 bases and J gave up 0 bases, with 6 bases separating them. This CDR3 has 14 residues. The CDR3 DNA reads as TGTGCCAGCAGTTTGACAAACTCTGGAAACACCATATATTTT. Its translation is CASSLTNSGNTIYF.

This clonotype was picked up a small number of times. The rearrangement uses TRBV12-3 or TRBV12-4 and TRBJ2-5; 11 nucleotides agree with TRBD2. The V gene end was trimmed by 3 bases and the J gene end by 2 bases; junction bases not matched to a gene: 5. This CDR3 contains 16 residues. CDR3 in amino acids: CASSFIGTSGQETQYF. CDR3 in DNA: TGTGCCAGCAGTTTCATCGGGACTAGCGGACAAGAGACCCAGTACTTC.

This clonotype has a count of ten or more. V and J are TRBV25-1 and TRBJ2-3, with 7 bases lining up with TRBD2. The V gene end was trimmed by 3 bases and the J gene end by 3 bases; junction bases not matched to a gene: 6. The CDR3 contains 15 residues. CDR1 and CDR2 from the germline V gene are MGHDK and SYGVNS. As DNA, the CDR3 is TGTGCCAGCAGTGAGGGGGGGGGGACGACAGATACGCAGTATTTT. Translation gives CASSEGGGTTDTQYF.

This clonotype was picked up many times. The chain links TRBV28 to TRBJ2-7; 16 positions agree with TRBD2. The CDR3 consists of 17 residues. Germline V gives CDR1 MDHEN, CDR2 SYDVKM. Unmatched junction bases numbered 7, after V lost 6 bases and J lost 2 bases. CDR3 loop: CASSGTSGRGVPYEQYF. CDR3 bases: TGTGCCAGCAGCGGGACTAGCGGGAGGGGGGTTCCCTACGAGCAGTACTTC.

The CDR3 DNA reads as TGTGCCAGCAGCCCTGACAGGGGATTCACAGATACGCAGTATTTT. Translation gives CASSPDRGFTDTQYF. The chain combines TRBV5-5 with TRBJ2-3; 8 bases fit TRBD1. Per the germline V gene, CDR1 is SGHKS and CDR2 is YYEKEE (reference sequence). The V and J ends lost 4 bases and 2 bases, in that order; junction bases with no gene match: 6. The CDR3 is 15 residues long.

The chain carries TRBV5-5 and TRBJ2-7; TRBD2 agrees at 9 bases. This CDR3 has 15 residues. Germline assignment: CDR1 SGHKS and CDR2 YYEKEE (reference sequence). J gave up 3 bases and V 4 bases, and 8 bases lay outside the gene matches. CDR3 amino acids: CASSQASGIGYEQYF. For the CDR3, the DNA is TGTGCCAGCAGCCAAGCTAGCGGGATAGGCTACGAGCAGTACTTC.

V usage is TRBV11-1 and J usage is TRBJ2-5; TRBD2 might be the D (5 bases). Looked up from germline, CDR1 is SGHAT and CDR2 is FQDESV (reference sequence). The CDR3 has 15 residues. Trimming removed 1 base at V and 2 bases at J, with 11 bases between. CDR3 protein: CASSLEVAGQETQYF. Here the CDR3 DNA reads TGTGCCAGCAGCTTAGAGGTGGCGGGTCAAGAGACCCAGTACTTC. Supplemented by reference TRBV11-1 and TRBJ2-5, the full variable domain reads EAEVAQSPRYKITEKSQAVAFWCDPISGHATLYWYRQILGQGPELLVQFQDESVVDDSQLPKDRFSAERLKGVDSTLKIQPAELGDSAMYLCASSLEVAGQETQYFGPGTRLLVL.

The chain is built from TRBV28 and TRBJ2-3; D is perhaps TRBD1 or TRBD2 (5 bases each). Trimming removed 6 bases from V and 5 bases from J, with 21 bases in between. The germline CDR1 and CDR2 sequences are MDHEN and SYDVKM. CDR3 length equals 16 residues. CDR3 sequence (DNA): TGTGCCAGCAGGAGCGAGAGGGGTGGTGTGGTAGATACGCAGTATTTT. Protein product: CASRSERGGVVDTQYF.

This clonotype appeared a few times. The rearrangement uses TRBV28 and TRBJ2-3; D possibly uses TRBD1 or TRBD2 (5 bases each). Trimming shortened V by 4 bases and J by 3 bases, and 17 bases separated the two germline ends. The CDR3 totals 16 residues. Germline V CDR1 and CDR2: MDHEN, SYDVKM. This CDR3 reads CASSYRGKGHTDTQYF. CDR3 bases: TGTGCCAGCAGTTACCGAGGGAAGGGGCATACAGATACGCAGTATTTT.

This clonotype was seen only a few times. This chain links TRBV28 with TRBJ2-5; 11 nucleotides agree with TRBD2. CDR1 and CDR2 (germline): MDHEN, SYDVKM. Trimming removed 7 bases from V and 7 bases from J; junction bases left unmatched: 5. The CDR3 sequence is 13 residues long. The CDR3 nucleotides are TGTGCCAGCACCTCCGGGACTAGCGGGACCCAGTACTTC. Protein sequence: CASTSGTSGTQYF.

This chain connects TRBV20-1 to TRBJ1-2; 7 positions agree with TRBD1. This CDR3 has 11 residues. V dropped 4 bases and J dropped 6; count of bases not matched to a gene: 2. Germline CDR1 DFQATT, CDR2 SNEGSKA (reference sequence). The CDR3 nucleotides are TGCAGTGCTAAACAGGGGAATGGCTACACCTTC. Amino acids: CSAKQGNGYTF.

This clonotype was found many times. This rearrangement joins TRBV12-3 or TRBV12-4 to TRBJ2-4, with 7 positions matching TRBD2. Unmatched junction bases numbered 4, after V lost 3 bases and J lost 8 bases. CDR3 length: 13 amino acids. The chain's CDR3 is CASSFGLGHIQYF. The CDR3 DNA sequence: TGTGCCAGCAGTTTCGGACTAGGGCACATTCAGTACTTC.